The 26 T cell receptor beta chains in this list originate from one sample, sequenced in a study of shared clonotypes between healthy human individuals. The protocol was immunoSEQ multiplex PCR, while the TCRdb copy is restricted to in-frame clones and leaves out a portion. The sample carries about 500,000 clones, more than 70% recorded once. The source material was PBMCs. Every receptor here comes from a woman between 40 and 55 years old in good health. Some clones in this sample may be carry-over from other donors' samples.

The chain has TRBV5-1 and TRBJ2-3; 16 positions agree with TRBD2. J gave up 2 bases and V 4 bases, and 7 bases lay outside the gene matches. In germline, CDR1 is SGHRS, CDR2 YFSETQ. This CDR3 contains 18 residues. The CDR3 protein is CASSLGLAGGSSTDTQYF. Here the CDR3 DNA reads TGCGCCAGCAGCCTGGGACTAGCGGGAGGGTCCTCCACAGATACGCAGTATTTT.

Worth noting for this clone: This same CDR3 is encoded by further DNA sequences in the sample. The chain employs TRBV6-1 and TRBJ1-5; 7 nucleotides agree with TRBD1. CDR1 and CDR2 (germline): MNHNS, SASEGT. The CDR3 has 16 residues. V was pared by 4 bases and J by 3 bases, with 9 bases of the junction left unmatched. DNA of the CDR3: TGTGCCAGCAGTGGTACAGGGACAGTAATCAATCAGCCCCAGCATTTT. It specifies CASSGTGTVINQPQHF.

The V gene is TRBV30, the J gene TRBJ2-7; D might be TRBD1 or TRBD2, each matching 7 bases. V lost 5 bases, J lost 3 bases, and 20 bases lay in between. The CDR3 runs to 15 residues. Germline CDR1 is GTSNPN and CDR2 is SVGIG (reference sequence). Written as DNA, the CDR3 is TGTGCCTGGGAGTCTGGGAGGGCAGGGGGCTACGAGCAGTACTTC. Translation: CAWESGRAGGYEQYF.

The gene calls are TRBV7-3 and TRBJ2-7, with 7 bases fitting TRBD2. This CDR3 region has 15 residues. CDR1 is SGHTA and CDR2 is FQGTGA in the germline V gene. The V segment lost 1 base and the J segment 6 bases; nucleotides outside the gene matches: 9. CDR3 sequence: CASSLMVASGSEQYF. CDR3 coding DNA: TGTGCCAGCAGCTTAATGGTGGCTAGCGGATCCGAGCAGTACTTC. Full variable domain (missing parts from reference TRBV7-3 and TRBJ2-7): GAGVSQTPSNKVTEKGKYVELRCDPISGHTALYWYRQSLGQGPEFLIYFQGTGAADDSGLPNDRFFAVRPEGSVSTLKIQRTERGDSAVYLCASSLMVASGSEQYFGPGTRLTVT.

V usage is TRBV5-4 and J usage is TRBJ2-5, with 10 positions matching TRBD1. Germline trimming cut 4 bases from V and 3 bases from J; bases unmatched to any gene: 3. The germline V gene has CDR1 SGHNT and CDR2 YYREEE (reference sequence). The length of the CDR3 is 14 residues. CDR3: CASSRGTGEETQYF. Here the CDR3 DNA reads TGTGCCAGCAGCAGGGGGACAGGGGAAGAGACCCAGTACTTC.

This chain joins TRBV27 and TRBJ1-4; tentatively, D is TRBD1 (6 bases). CDR3 length equals 15 residues. Between the trimmed V and J ends, which lost 3 bases and 8 bases, there was a span of 16 bases. Germline V gene sequence: CDR1 MNHEY, CDR2 SMNVEV (reference sequence). The CDR3 spells CASSFKGGIEEKLFF. The CDR3 region has the DNA TGTGCCAGCAGTTTCAAAGGGGGGATAGAGGAAAAACTGTTTTTT.

In the case of this clone: A far larger clone is off by one base, so a read error is likely. This rearrangement joins TRBV5-4 to TRBJ2-2, with 8 bases aligning to TRBD2. V was clipped by 3 bases and J by 10 bases; unmatched bases: 8. Germline CDR1 is SGHNT and CDR2 is YYREEE (reference sequence). This CDR3 comprises 14 residues. For the CDR3, the DNA is TGTGCCAGCAGCTCGCCGGGGGGGTCCGAGGAGCTGTTTTTT. It translates to CASSSPGGSEELFF. The full variable domain, rest sourced from reference TRBV5-4 and TRBJ2-2, is ETGVTQSPTHLIKTRGQQVTLRCSSQSGHNTVSWYQQALGQGPQFIFQYYREEENGRGNFPPRFSGLQFPNYSSELNVNALELDDSALYLCASSSPGGSEELFFGEGSRLTVL.

The chain is built from TRBV27 and TRBJ1-5; D remains unclear. The germline V gene encodes CDR1 MNHEY and CDR2 SMNVEV (reference sequence). Trimming stripped 2 bases from V and 0 bases from J, with 5 bases between. The CDR3 has 14 amino acids. The CDR3 nucleotides are TGTGCCAGCAGTTTAGTGGGTAGCAATCAGCCCCAGCATTTT. Translated, it gives CASSLVGSNQPQHF.

The chain carries TRBV28 and TRBJ2-5; 7 positions match TRBD1. CDR1 is MDHEN, CDR2 SYDVKM, per germline. J was trimmed by 5 bases and V by 5 bases; bases with no gene match: 8. The CDR3 totals 14 residues. The chain's CDR3 is CASSKTGVRETQYF. The CDR3 nucleotides are TGTGCCAGCAGTAAAACAGGGGTCCGGGAGACCCAGTACTTC.

The V call is TRBV28, the J call TRBJ2-1; 8 bases are a match to TRBD2. Germline CDR1 and CDR2: MDHEN and SYDVKM. J lost 6 bases, V lost 5 bases, and 12 bases had no gene match. This CDR3 region has 16 residues. The CDR3 spells CASSGPGLGGGNEQFF. CDR3 nucleotide sequence: TGTGCCAGCAGTGGGCCGGGACTAGGAGGAGGCAATGAGCAGTTCTTC.

Turning to this clone: This is likely an artifact of a read error, given a far larger clone one base away. Other DNA sequences in this specimen translate into the identical CDR3. Here the CDR3 DNA reads TGCGCCAGTAGACAGGGGACGAACACTGAAGCTTTCTTT. Residues: CASRQGTNTEAFF. The chain carries TRBV10-1 and TRBJ1-1, with 8 bases aligning to TRBD1. The CDR3 contains 13 residues. The V and J ends lost 9 bases and 1 base, in that order; junction bases with no gene match: 4. Germline-derived CDR1 and CDR2 are WNHNN and SYGVQD (reference sequence).

This chain joins TRBV7-6 and TRBJ2-1; 8 positions match TRBD2. CDR1 and CDR2 from the germline V gene are SGHVS and FNYEAQ. The CDR3 consists of 15 residues. J was trimmed by 6 bases and V by 6 bases; bases with no gene match: 10. CDR3 DNA: TGTGCCAGCAGTTACAGGCGGGAGGTTCCCAATGAGCAGTTCTTC. It encodes CASSYRREVPNEQFF.

The chain links TRBV19 to TRBJ2-4; 9 nucleotides line up with TRBD2. Germline CDR1 is LNHDA and CDR2 is SQIVND (reference sequence). There are 15 residues in the CDR3. V lost 3 bases and J lost 9; bases outside the gene matches: 9. Here the CDR3 DNA reads TGTGCCAGTAGTATTCCTGGCGGGAGGGCAAGCATTCAGTACTTC. Its translation is CASSIPGGRASIQYF.

The chain employs TRBV19 and TRBJ1-2; D gene ambiguous. Germline V lookup: CDR1 LNHDA, CDR2 SQIVND (reference sequence). The V gene lost 3 bases and the J gene lost 2 bases, with 19 bases spanning the gap. The CDR3 consists of 17 residues. CDR3 sequence (DNA): TGTGCCAGTAGTATCCAAACCCCACGGGCGGGGAACTATGGCTACACCTTC. Amino acid sequence: CASSIQTPRAGNYGYTF.

Notes on this clone: Since a far larger clone is one base different, this is likely a read error. Other DNA sequences within the sample encode an identical CDR3. This chain connects TRBV2 to TRBJ1-2; D is undetermined. The CDR3 is made up of 14 amino acids. Germline V gene lookup returns CDR1 SNHLY and CDR2 FYNNEI. V was cut by 1 base and J by 5 bases, with 11 bases left in between. CDR3 region: CASSEGGTVYGYTF. The CDR3 nucleotides are TGTGCCAGCAGTGAAGGGGGAACAGTGTATGGCTACACCTTC.

This clone was seen a few times. V usage is TRBV6-1 and J usage is TRBJ2-7, with D perhaps TRBD1 (6 bases). This CDR3 region has 14 residues. V dropped 4 bases and J dropped 0 bases, with 10 bases sitting between them. Germline loops: CDR1 MNHNS, CDR2 SASEGT. DNA for the CDR3: TGTGCCAGCAGTGTCCAGGGGTACTCCTACGAGCAGTACTTC. This codes for CASSVQGYSYEQYF.

As to this clone: A single base is all that separates this from a far larger clone, so a read error is likely. Because it lacks the conserved phenylalanine or tryptophan at the end, this CDR3 is likely a read error. The same CDR3 can be traced to other DNA sequences in this sample. The chain has TRBV2 and TRBJ2-2, with 10 nucleotides matching TRBD1. With V trimmed by 8 bases and J by 4 bases, 10 bases remained unmatched. Germline V gene lookup returns CDR1 SNHLY and CDR2 FYNNEI. The CDR3 runs 16 residues. CDR3 bases: TGTGCCAGCTCCGGGACAGGGGTCGGTCTCACCGGGGAGCTGTTTCTT. It is translated as CASSGTGVGLTGELFL.

This chain uses TRBV18 with TRBJ1-1; D remains ambiguous. V lost 2 bases, J lost 8 bases, and 9 bases lay in between. There are 12 residues in the CDR3. CDR1 and CDR2 from the germline V gene are KGHSH and LQKENI. CDR3 DNA sequence: TGTGCCAGCTCACCAACACCGATAGAAGCTTTCTTT. Residues: CASSPTPIEAFF.

The J gene is TRBJ1-1, the V gene TRBV7-9; D ambiguous. Per the germline V gene, CDR1 is SEHNR and CDR2 is FQNEAQ (reference sequence). V was pared by 3 bases and J by 4 bases, with 12 bases between. This CDR3 has 14 amino acids. The CDR3: CASSFLVGSTEAFF. DNA of the CDR3: TGTGCCAGCAGCTTCTTAGTGGGCAGCACTGAAGCTTTCTTT.

The chain couples TRBV6-5 to TRBJ2-1, with 7 bases fitting TRBD1. The CDR3 runs to 12 residues. After removal of 6 bases from V and 9 bases from J, the junction contained 5 bases not matched to a gene. In germline, CDR1 is MNHEY, CDR2 SVGAGI. The CDR3 sequence: CASSQGGGEQFF. For the CDR3, the DNA is TGTGCCAGCAGCCAAGGGGGCGGTGAGCAGTTCTTC.

The rearrangement links TRBV28 to TRBJ1-2; tentative D call: TRBD1 (5 bases). The CDR3 is 14 residues long. V was pared by 2 bases and J by 4 bases, with 11 bases between. CDR1 MDHEN and CDR2 SYDVKM come from the germline V gene. The CDR3 sequence: CASSLRARVYGYTF. CDR3 DNA: TGTGCCAGCAGTTTAAGGGCCAGGGTCTATGGCTACACCTTC.

The rearrangement links TRBV11-2 to TRBJ1-3; no definite D call. Trimming took 6 bases from V and 10 from J, leaving 10 bases between them. Germline CDR1 reads SGHAT; CDR2 reads FQNNGV. This CDR3 region has 11 residues. The CDR3 region is CASSSGTTIYF. In DNA form, the CDR3 reads TGTGCCAGCAGTAGCGGCACGACCATATATTTT.

This clone was counted a few times. The chain links TRBV28 to TRBJ1-5; maybe TRBD1 (6 bases). The germline CDR1 and CDR2 sequences are MDHEN and SYDVKM. V lost 8 bases, J lost 7 bases, and 15 bases lay in between. The CDR3 runs to 13 residues. CDR3 sequence: CASVDRRGQPQHF. The DNA for the CDR3 is TGTGCCAGCGTCGACAGGAGAGGCCAGCCCCAGCATTTT.

This clone was recorded a few times. The rearrangement joins TRBV30 to TRBJ1-4; D possibly corresponds to TRBD1 (5 bases). The CDR3 runs 17 residues. V lost 2 bases to trimming and J lost 7 bases, with 23 bases between them. Germline CDR1 is GTSNPN and CDR2 is SVGIG (reference sequence). The CDR3 is CAWSISHGQGRGEKLFF. The CDR3 nucleotides are TGTGCCTGGAGTATTTCACATGGCCAGGGCCGGGGTGAAAAACTGTTTTTT.

V gene TRBV30 combines with J gene TRBJ1-4, with D possibly TRBD1 on 5 matching bases. In germline, CDR1 is GTSNPN, CDR2 SVGIG (reference sequence). The CDR3 has 12 residues. V shed 7 bases and J shed 6 bases, with 12 bases lying between them. The CDR3 spells CAFGGGDEKLFF. CDR3 DNA sequence: TGTGCCTTTGGTGGAGGGGATGAAAAACTGTTTTTT.

The chain has TRBV11-1 and TRBJ1-2, with 7 nucleotides matching TRBD1. CDR1 is SGHAT and CDR2 is FQDESV in the germline V gene (reference sequence). Trimming at V came to 5 bases and at J to 4 bases, leaving 19 bases not matched to a gene. The CDR3 consists of 18 residues. The CDR3 sequence is CASSPGGRGPVVLYGYTF. The CDR3 region has the DNA TGTGCCAGCAGCCCAGGGGGAAGGGGACCCGTCGTTCTCTATGGCTACACCTTC.